This T cell receptor (beta chain) was profiled in a study of T-cell memory formation after mild COVID-19. Points from the study as a whole: Contracting clones from day 15 to 85 showed balanced CD4/CD8; later expanders favored CD4+. Some clones that responded turned up in pre-infection memory, which suggests that cross-reactive memory joined in. Shrinking CD4+ clones resided mostly in CM and EM, and CD8+ ones in EMRA.

This clonotype was picked up a small number of times. As yet, its antigen is unknown. The V gene lost 7 bases and the J gene lost 4 bases, with 10 bases spanning the gap. Germline V gene lookup returns CDR1 SEHNR and CDR2 FQNEAQ (reference sequence). The CDR3 sequence is 13 residues long. TCRdb reprocessed the 5' RACE reads with MiXCR, giving one entry per CDR3 protein. The sample includes hundreds of thousands of distinct CDR3 sequences, about 15% of them seen just once. The sequenced sample was PBMCs or a T cell subset sorted from them (not recorded which). The sequence derives from a man younger than 35 who had mild COVID-19 (a few samples of this study predate the infection). Cell type and time point are not known. The J gene is TRBJ2-2, the V gene TRBV7-9; a possible D gene is TRBD2 (5 bases). This CDR3 reads CASTGISTGELFF. CDR3 bases: TGTGCCAGCACCGGGATTTCCACCGGGGAGCTGTTTTTT.